This TCR beta chain was profiled in a study of radiotherapy plus CTLA-4 blockade in lung cancer (dated by TCRdb to 2016 to 2018). Background on the whole study: Objective responses were observed in around 20% of enrolled patients, and disease control was achieved in less than 35%.

The study tested focal radiation therapy combined with CTLA-4 blockade (ipilimumab) in patients with chemo-refractory metastatic non-small-cell lung cancer. As to this clone: No cognate antigen has been identified for it. There are no base qualities to consult, and no much larger clone falls within one base.

Study-wide findings and limitations: Increased serum interferon-beta after radiation, together with early dynamic changes in blood T cell clones, were reported to be the strongest predictors of response. After treatment with radiotherapy and ipilimumab, TCR clones that originated in tumors expanded in peripheral blood.

There are 14 amino acids in the CDR3, from cysteine to phenylalanine inclusive. Of all the DNA, just the CDR3 is kept, 42 bases in frame from base 1. Germline trimming: 5 bases from V, 3 bases from J; junction bases outside gene matches: 4. From the germline V gene, CDR1 is SGHVS and CDR2 is FNYEAQ. Library construction relied on the immunoSEQ multiplex PCR assay. The table was pulled from immuneACCESS by TCRdb, which kept in-frame rearrangements only. Such tables lose some clones; where checked, under half of the loss comes from unresolved V genes, and the rest has no known cause. For this sample there are 55,000 to 65,000 clones; about 80% appear just once. Of the sample, 3% to 4% is held by the ten largest clones.

The chain employs TRBV7-6 and TRBJ2-1, with TRBD1 matching 7 junction bases. Here the sequenced sample was peripheral blood, taken from a patient treated with radiotherapy plus ipilimumab. The sequence came from a human donor with non-small cell lung cancer who had a partial response to radiotherapy plus ipilimumab. The encoded CDR3 is CASSPRDSYNEQFF. The sequenced DNA is TGTGCCAGCAGCCCCCGGGACAGCTACAATGAGCAGTTCTTC.